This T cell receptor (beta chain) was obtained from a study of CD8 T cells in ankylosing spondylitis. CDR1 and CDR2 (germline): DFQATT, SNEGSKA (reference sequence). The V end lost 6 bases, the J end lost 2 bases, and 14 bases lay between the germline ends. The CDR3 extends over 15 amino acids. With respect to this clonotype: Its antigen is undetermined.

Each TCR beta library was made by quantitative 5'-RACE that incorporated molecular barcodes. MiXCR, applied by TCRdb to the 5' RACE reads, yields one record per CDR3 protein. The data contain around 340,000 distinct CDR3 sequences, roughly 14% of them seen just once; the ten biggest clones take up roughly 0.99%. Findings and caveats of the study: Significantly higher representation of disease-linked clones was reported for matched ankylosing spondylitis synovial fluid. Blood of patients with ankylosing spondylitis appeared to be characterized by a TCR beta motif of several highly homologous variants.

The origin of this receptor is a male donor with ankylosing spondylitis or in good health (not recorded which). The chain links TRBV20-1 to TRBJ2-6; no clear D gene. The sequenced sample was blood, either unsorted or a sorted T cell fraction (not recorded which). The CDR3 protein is CSARGKRTGANVLTF. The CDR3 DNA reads TGCAGTGCCCGCGGAAAACGCACTGGGGCCAACGTCCTGACTTTC.